The 25 T cell receptor beta chains below come from one sample, sequenced in a study of blood T cells in healthy people across ages (dated by TCRdb to the mid-2010s). The protocol used for the library was 5' RACE. These reads were obtained on an Illumina HiSeq 2500. A second PCR of roughly 6 to 12 cycles was performed with a sample-barcoded 5' primer and a J-beta primer mix. The public reads were quality trimmed at Q25 with fastp and then assembled into clones with MiXCR by TCRdb, keeping productive beta chains. One record per CDR3 amino acid sequence lists the most common genes and DNA. This sample gives about 1.4 million distinct CDR3 sequences in total; roughly 64% of them show up just once. Of the sample, 6.5% to 8% is held by the ten largest clones. Material: blood. These receptors all stem from a man aged 18 to 30 in good health.

This clonotype was picked up many times. The chain employs TRBV28 and TRBJ2-3; D remains ambiguous. V shed 3 bases and J shed 9 bases, with 10 bases lying between them. Germline V gene lookup returns CDR1 MDHEN and CDR2 SYDVKM. The CDR3 loop spans 12 amino acids. CDR3 region: CASSFLLATQYF. CDR3 DNA: TGTGCCAGCAGTTTCCTCCTTGCGACGCAGTATTTT.

The chain recombines TRBV4-3 with TRBJ2-1; perhaps TRBD2 as D (6 bases). The germline gives CDR1 LGHNA, CDR2 YSLEER. There are 16 residues in the CDR3. Trimming took 2 bases from V and 3 from J, leaving 14 bases between them. CDR3 bases: TGCGCCAGCAGCCAACACCTCGCGGGGTACTACAATGAGCAGTTCTTC. Translation: CASSQHLAGYYNEQFF.

V is TRBV6-2 or TRBV6-3 and J is TRBJ1-5; D ambiguous. Trimming stripped 0 bases from V and 0 bases from J, with 9 bases between. The CDR3 sequence is 16 residues long. Germline CDR1 MNHEY, CDR2 SVGEGT. The CDR3 bases are TGTGCCAGCAGTTACTCGACGGTGAATAGCAATCAGCCCCAGCATTTT. Protein: CASSYSTVNSNQPQHF.

This clonotype was seen more than once but under ten times. The chain combines TRBV15 with TRBJ1-4, with unresolved D. CDR1 and CDR2 (germline): LNHNV, YYDKDF (reference sequence). The CDR3 totals 13 residues. V was clipped by 3 bases and J by 7 bases, with 9 bases between them. CDR3 amino acids: CATSSTEVEKLFF. Written as DNA, the CDR3 is TGTGCCACCAGCAGTACCGAAGTTGAAAAACTGTTTTTT.

The genes are TRBV29-1 and TRBJ2-5, with TRBD1 matching 9 bases. Germline values: CDR1 SQVTM, CDR2 ANQGSEA. The CDR3 runs 13 residues. Unmatched junction bases numbered 11, after V lost 2 bases and J lost 13 bases. The CDR3 here is CSVENLESGQGYF. The CDR3 DNA reads as TGCAGCGTTGAAAACTTAGAGTCGGGACAGGGGTACTTC.

This clonotype was seen a handful of times. The gene calls are TRBV5-1 and TRBJ2-4, with a possible D match to TRBD1 (6 bases). Trimming cost V 6 bases and J 3 bases, with 13 bases left between them. In germline, CDR1 is SGHRS, CDR2 YFSETQ. CDR3 length: 14 amino acids. The CDR3 nucleotides read TGCGCCAGCACATGGGACACAAACAAAAACATTCAGTACTTC. Its translation is CASTWDTNKNIQYF.

The chain joins TRBV4-1 to TRBJ1-3; TRBD1 might be the D (6 bases). Germline CDR1 MGHRA, CDR2 YSYEKL. V was clipped by 1 base and J by 4 bases, with 17 bases between them. There are 17 residues in the CDR3. The CDR3 DNA reads TGCGCCAGCAGCCAAGGCCCTCGAGGGGGGATAGGAAACACCATATATTTT. It is translated as CASSQGPRGGIGNTIYF.

The gene calls are TRBV29-1 and TRBJ1-2; 8 nucleotides match TRBD1. V lost 1 base to trimming and J lost 8 bases; unmatched junction nucleotides: 6. This CDR3 spans 13 amino acids. Germline CDR1 reads SQVTM; CDR2 reads ANQGSEA. The CDR3 DNA follows: TGCAGCGTTGAAGTCGGACAGGGCGGCGGCTACACCTTC. Translating it yields CSVEVGQGGGYTF.

This clonotype was counted between two and nine times. Here the CDR3 DNA reads TGCAGCGTTGATCAGGGTGGGACCGGGGAGCTGTTTTTT. Protein: CSVDQGGTGELFF. The genes are TRBV29-1 and TRBJ2-2; D perhaps matches TRBD1 (5 bases). CDR3 length: 13 amino acids. Between the trimmed V and J ends, which lost 3 bases and 5 bases, there was a span of 10 bases. CDR1 and CDR2 (germline): SQVTM, ANQGSEA.

There are a few counts of this clonotype. V and J are TRBV7-9 and TRBJ1-6; no reliable D call. Germline assignment: CDR1 SEHNR and CDR2 FQNEAQ (reference sequence). The germline V and J ends were trimmed by 2 bases and 8 bases, with 10 bases remaining between them. CDR3 length: 14 residues. CDR3 in amino acids: CASSLYIGDSPLHF. The DNA for the CDR3 is TGTGCCAGCAGCTTATATATTGGGGATTCACCCCTCCACTTT.

This clonotype was seen a few times. This sequence joins TRBV6-5 and TRBJ2-1; either TRBD1 or TRBD2 may supply D (5 bases each). Per germline, CDR1 MNHEY and CDR2 SVGAGI. CDR3 length: 17 residues. With 2 bases removed from V and 8 bases from J, the gap between germline ends came to 22 bases. This CDR3 is CASSYTVPGTTTDEQFF. The CDR3 DNA reads as TGTGCCAGCAGTTACACGGTTCCAGGGACGACCACCGATGAGCAGTTCTTC.

This clonotype turned up a few times. The rearrangement joins TRBV6-5 to TRBJ2-1; 9 bases map to TRBD2. Germline lookup yields CDR1 MNHEY and CDR2 SVGAGI. V trimming: 0 bases; J trimming: 0 bases; junction bases outside the gene matches: 9. This CDR3 spans 19 amino acids. Written as DNA, the CDR3 is TGTGCCAGCAGTTACTCTAGGGCTAGCGGGGCCGACTCCTACAATGAGCAGTTCTTC. Its protein is CASSYSRASGADSYNEQFF.

The chain recombines TRBV4-3 with TRBJ1-6; D gene unclear. Germline CDR1 is LGHNA and CDR2 is YSLEER. With 0 bases removed from V and 3 bases from J, the gap between germline ends came to 9 bases. CDR3 length: 16 amino acids. The CDR3, as DNA: TGCGCCAGCAGCCAAGATTTAGGCAACTATAATTCACCCCTCCACTTT. This translates into CASSQDLGNYNSPLHF.

V is TRBV4-3 and J is TRBJ2-1; D perhaps matches TRBD2 (5 bases). Trimming cost V 1 base and J 9 bases, with 13 bases left between them. Looked up from germline, CDR1 is LGHNA and CDR2 is YSLEER. The CDR3 has 14 residues. The CDR3 bases are TGCGCCAGCAGCCAAGTAACGGGGTTTGGTGAGCAGTTCTTC. Residues: CASSQVTGFGEQFF.

V gene TRBV7-9 combines with J gene TRBJ2-1, with 10 positions matching TRBD2. The CDR3 spans 18 residues. The trim removed 4 bases at V and 0 bases at J, leaving 9 bases unmatched. Germline V gene lookup returns CDR1 SEHNR and CDR2 FQNEAQ (reference sequence). This CDR3 reads CASSSLAGGLSSYNEQFF. In nucleotides, the CDR3 is TGTGCCAGCAGCTCATTAGCGGGAGGCCTGAGCTCCTACAATGAGCAGTTCTTC.

The chain has TRBV6-5 and TRBJ1-2; 8 bases are a match to TRBD1. This CDR3 is built from 15 residues. Germline CDR1 is MNHEY and CDR2 is SVGAGI. J lost 8 bases, V lost 3 bases, and 11 bases had no gene match. The CDR3 sequence is CASSYGQGGGWGYTF. CDR3 bases: TGTGCCAGCAGTTATGGACAGGGAGGAGGGTGGGGCTACACCTTC.

The V and J genes are TRBV10-3 and TRBJ1-1; the D gene is possibly TRBD1 (5 bases). The ends were cut back, 2 bases at V and 7 bases at J, with 11 bases in the middle. The CDR3 is 13 residues long. Germline assignment: CDR1 ENHRY and CDR2 SYGVKD. The CDR3 coding sequence is TGTGCCATCAGTGAGGAGGGGCGGAGTGAAGCTTTCTTT. This gives the protein CAISEEGRSEAFF.

The CDR3 DNA is TGCAGCGTCCTGGCGGGGGGTCTCTACGAGCAGTACTTC. Translated, it gives CSVLAGGLYEQYF. The chain has TRBV29-1 and TRBJ2-7; TRBD2 aligns across 8 bases. The germline V gene encodes CDR1 SQVTM and CDR2 ANQGSEA. The ends lost 6 bases at V and 3 bases at J; junction bases unmatched: 7. The CDR3 totals 13 residues.

The V call is TRBV12-3 or TRBV12-4, the J call TRBJ2-3, with D perhaps TRBD2 (5 bases). The CDR3 extends over 14 amino acids. With 5 bases removed from V and 6 bases from J, the gap between germline ends came to 15 bases. The DNA for the CDR3 is TGTGCCAGCAGTGTATCGGGAAATTACGATACGCAGTATTTT. Its protein product is CASSVSGNYDTQYF.

This clonotype was found a few times. The chain uses TRBV27 and TRBJ2-3; D is undetermined. The CDR3 length is 14 residues. Trimming took 3 bases from V and 0 from J, leaving 7 bases between them. CDR1 MNHEY and CDR2 SMNVEV come from the germline V gene (reference sequence). This CDR3 is CASSLVHSTDTQYF. CDR3 DNA: TGTGCCAGCAGTTTGGTTCACAGCACAGATACGCAGTATTTT.

This clonotype appeared a few times. This may be a read error, as it is one base from a much larger clone. V usage is TRBV15 and J usage is TRBJ2-5, with D hard to call. The germline V gene encodes CDR1 LNHNV and CDR2 YYDKDF (reference sequence). CDR3 length equals 14 residues. The CDR3 sequence: CATSRDQELEAQYF. CDR3 bases: TGTGCCACCAGCAGAGATCAAGAGTTAGAGGCCCAGTACTTC. The full variable domain, with the rest looked up from reference TRBV15 and TRBJ2-5, is DAMVIQNPRYQVTQFGKPVTLSCSQTLNHNVMYWYQQKSSQAPKLLFHYYDKDFNNEADTPDNFQSRRPNTSFCFLDIRSPGLGDTAMYLCATSRDQELEAQYFGPGTRLLVL.

The chain couples TRBV6-5 to TRBJ2-1, with 7 positions matching TRBD2. This CDR3 is 12 amino acids long. Germline V gene data show CDR1 as MNHEY and CDR2 as SVGAGI. After removal of 6 bases from V and 10 bases from J, the junction contained 6 bases not matched to a gene. CDR3 in amino acids: CASSRTRREQFF. The CDR3 DNA reads TGTGCCAGCAGCAGGACTAGGAGGGAGCAGTTCTTC.

The J gene is TRBJ2-2, the V gene TRBV6-2 or TRBV6-3, with a possible D match to TRBD1 (7 bases). Germline V CDR1 and CDR2: MNHEY, SVGEGT. Trimming took 5 bases from V and 5 from J, leaving 15 bases between them. The CDR3 totals 15 residues. The CDR3 loop reads CASSTRAGGTGELFF. In DNA, the CDR3 is TGTGCCAGCAGTACCAGAGCAGGGGGGACCGGGGAGCTGTTTTTT.

This clonotype was seen a few times. The rearrangement links TRBV6-6 to TRBJ2-1; TRBD1 agrees at 10 bases. V was pared by 0 bases and J by 6 bases, with 8 bases of the junction left unmatched. The germline V gene has CDR1 MNHNY and CDR2 SVGAGI (reference sequence). This CDR3 has 17 residues. CDR3 protein: CASSYSPVGTGANEQFF. The CDR3 coding sequence is TGTGCCAGCAGTTACTCCCCCGTCGGGACAGGGGCCAATGAGCAGTTCTTC.

This clonotype was counted a few times. The V and J genes are TRBV5-1 and TRBJ2-3; D is possibly TRBD2 (6 bases). This CDR3 spans 14 amino acids. Trimming took off 5 bases at V and 2 bases at J, with 12 bases between the two ends. The germline V gene encodes CDR1 SGHRS and CDR2 YFSETQ. CDR3 amino acids: CASRPGTDTDTQYF. CDR3 DNA: TGCGCCAGCAGACCCGGGACTGACACAGATACGCAGTATTTT. Filled out from reference TRBV5-1 and TRBJ2-3, the complete variable domain reads KAGVTQTPRYLIKTRGQQVTLSCSPISGHRSVSWYQQTPGQGLQFLFEYFSETQRNKGNFPGRFSGRQFSNSRSEMNVSTLELGDSALYLCASRPGTDTDTQYFGPGTRLTVL.